This section outlines one T cell receptor (beta chain) sequence together with its context. The sample is drawn from a study of blood T cell repertoires in COVID-19. Study context: The study drew acute and convalescent COVID-19 samples from the United States, Italy and Spain. PBMCs, B-cell-depleted T cells, or T cells provided the cDNA or gDNA that made up the material.

Per the original data handling: From reference gene primer amplification, estimates of nucleated cell counts were derived. Sequencing was performed with immunoSEQ multiplex PCR; in TCRdb, only in-frame clones are kept and a portion is missing. V and J calls and clone size are copied from that table; D and trimming were computed from the DNA. In the table there are roughly 80,000 clones, about nine tenths of which are singletons. V gave up 2 bases and J gave up 2 bases; unmatched junction bases: 4. The CDR3 contains 14 residues. The germline CDR1 and CDR2 sequences are SGHNT and YYREEE (reference sequence).

The clonotype was recovered from a woman older than 75 with active or convalescent COVID-19. Sequencing input: peripheral blood. The rearrangement links TRBV5-4 to TRBJ2-7, with 7 nucleotides matching TRBD1. The CDR3 DNA reads TGTGCCAGCAGCTTAGGACAGGAAACCTACGAGCAGTACTTC. This codes for CASSLGQETYEQYF. The full variable domain, with the rest looked up from reference TRBV5-4 and TRBJ2-7, is ETGVTQSPTHLIKTRGQQVTLRCSSQSGHNTVSWYQQALGQGPQFIFQYYREEENGRGNFPPRFSGLQFPNYSSELNVNALELDDSALYLCASSLGQETYEQYFGPGTRLTVT.